One and the same sample provided the 20 T cell receptor beta chains below, sequenced in a study of beta chain features in type 1 diabetes. TCRB transcripts that were expressed got sequenced, as all of the isolated RNA had been reverse transcribed. Clones were read by immunoSEQ multiplex PCR, and TCRdb kept only the in-frame ones, dropping some. The repertoire consists of 150,000 to 200,000 clones, with about 13% occurring once and the leading ten covering roughly 0.6%. The sequenced sample consisted of central memory CD4+ T cells from blood. These receptors all come from a woman aged 18-29 years in good health.

This clone was seen more than once but under ten times. The V gene is TRBV25-1, the J gene TRBJ2-3; a weak D match, TRBD2 (5 bases). The CDR3 runs to 13 residues. V shed 5 bases and J shed 2 bases, with 8 bases lying between them. The germline gives CDR1 MGHDK, CDR2 SYGVNS. The chain's CDR3 is CASSWTVTDTQYF. CDR3 nucleotide sequence: TGTGCCAGCAGTTGGACTGTCACAGATACGCAGTATTTT.

Only a few counts were recorded for this clone. The J gene is TRBJ2-3, the V gene TRBV28; D perhaps matches TRBD2 (6 bases). Germline loops: CDR1 MDHEN, CDR2 SYDVKM. This CDR3 has 16 amino acids. The V and J ends lost 7 bases and 6 bases respectively, with 23 bases between them. The CDR3 DNA is TGTGCCAGCAACACGGCGGGGTCGGTGAGGGGTGATACGCAGTATTTT. Translation gives CASNTAGSVRGDTQYF. The variable domain in full, with the rest retrieved from reference TRBV28 and TRBJ2-3, is DVKVTQSSRYLVKRTGEKVFLECVQDMDHENMFWYRQDPGLGLRLIYFSYDVKMKEKGDIPEGYSVSREKKERFSLILESASTNQTSMYLCASNTAGSVRGDTQYFGPGTRLTVL.

V and J are TRBV14 and TRBJ2-1; D may be TRBD2 (5 bases). This CDR3 has 13 amino acids. The ends were cut back, 1 base at V and 9 bases at J, with 10 bases in the middle. Germline CDR1 is SGHDN and CDR2 is FVKESK. The CDR3 spells CASSQVLASEQFF. In nucleotides, the CDR3 is TGTGCCAGCAGCCAAGTGCTAGCTAGTGAGCAGTTCTTC.

The J gene is TRBJ2-5, the V gene TRBV7-2; 9 bases map to TRBD1. Trimming cost V 3 bases and J 2 bases; bases outside gene matches: 7. This CDR3 has 16 amino acids. Looked up from germline, CDR1 is SGHTA and CDR2 is FQGNSA. The CDR3 nucleotides read TGTGCCAGCAGCTTGGCGGGACAGGGCGTACAAGAGACCCAGTACTTC. Encoded protein: CASSLAGQGVQETQYF.

The rearrangement uses TRBV9 and TRBJ2-5, with 10 nucleotides matching TRBD1. V was pared by 2 bases and J by 2 bases, with 9 bases of the junction left unmatched. Per the germline V gene, CDR1 is SGDLS and CDR2 is YYNGEE. The CDR3 covers 17 residues. The CDR3 sequence is CASSVLGQGLLQETQYF. The CDR3 DNA reads as TGTGCCAGCAGCGTTCTGGGACAGGGGCTTCTACAAGAGACCCAGTACTTC.

This clone was detected a few times. V gene TRBV18 combines with J gene TRBJ1-1; D is undetermined. With 3 bases removed from V and 5 bases from J, the gap between germline ends came to 13 bases. The CDR3 has 14 amino acids. Germline CDR1 is KGHSH and CDR2 is LQKENI. This chain's CDR3 is CASSPHPSGTEAFF. The CDR3 coding sequence is TGTGCCAGCTCACCTCACCCCTCGGGGACTGAAGCTTTCTTT. The variable domain in full, with the rest retrieved from reference TRBV18 and TRBJ1-1, is NAGVMQNPRHLVRRRGQEARLRCSPMKGHSHVYWYRQLPEEGLKFMVYLQKENIIDESGMPKERFSAEFPKEGPSILRIQQVVRGDSAAYFCASSPHPSGTEAFFGQGTRLTVV.

The chain combines TRBV6-5 with TRBJ2-5; 7 bases agree with TRBD2. The CDR3 has 14 amino acids. Trimming at V came to 6 bases and at J to 4 bases, leaving 8 bases not matched to a gene. CDR1 and CDR2 from the germline V gene are MNHEY and SVGAGI. The CDR3 DNA sequence: TGTGCCAGCAGCCGGGGACTACCGGGAGAGACCCAGTACTTC. Encoded protein: CASSRGLPGETQYF.

The rearrangement uses TRBV19 and TRBJ2-6; 8 nucleotides agree with TRBD1. The germline V gene has CDR1 LNHDA and CDR2 SQIVND (reference sequence). With 5 bases clipped from V and 2 bases from J, the junction kept 8 bases outside the gene matches. The CDR3 contains 17 residues. The CDR3 DNA reads as TGTGCCAGTAGTCCCAGGACAGGGCCTGCTGGGGCCAACGTCCTGACTTTC. It specifies CASSPRTGPAGANVLTF.

Ten or more counts support this clone. This chain connects TRBV29-1 to TRBJ2-5; 10 bases line up with TRBD2. V lost 4 bases to trimming and J lost 5 bases; unmatched junction nucleotides: 10. There are 15 residues in the CDR3. Germline V CDR1 and CDR2: SQVTM, ANQGSEA. CDR3 DNA: TGCAGCGTTGGGCGAGCGGGAGGGCCGAAGGAGACCCAGTACTTC. Protein: CSVGRAGGPKETQYF.

The chain has TRBV11-3 and TRBJ1-1; TRBD1 agrees at 10 bases. CDR3 length: 17 amino acids. CDR1 is SGHNT and CDR2 is YENEEA in the germline V gene. Trimming cost V 5 bases and J 4 bases; bases outside gene matches: 13. The CDR3 DNA is TGTGCCAGCAGCAAAGGGACAGGGGTCCGTCCTCTCACTGAAGCTTTCTTT. Protein: CASSKGTGVRPLTEAFF.

There are a few counts of this clone. J is TRBJ2-1 and V is TRBV2, with TRBD2 matching 10 bases. Germline CDR1 is SNHLY and CDR2 is FYNNEI. Trimming took 7 bases from V and 7 from J; bases not matched to a gene: 7. The CDR3 sequence is 14 residues long. DNA of the CDR3: TGTGCCAGCAAGGCTAGCGGGAGTATGAATGAGCAGTTCTTC. Translation: CASKASGSMNEQFF.

The chain recombines TRBV20-1 with TRBJ1-1; 8 nucleotides align to TRBD1. CDR3 length equals 11 residues. CDR1 and CDR2 (germline): DFQATT, SNEGSKA (reference sequence). Trimming removed 6 bases from V and 11 bases from J; junction bases left unmatched: 8. DNA for the CDR3: TGCAGTGCAACCGGACAGGGTCTGGCTTTCTTT. Its protein is CSATGQGLAFF.

The chain is built from TRBV7-9 and TRBJ2-5; 9 bases are shared with TRBD2. The CDR3 is 14 residues long. After removal of 8 bases from V and 4 bases from J, the junction contained 8 bases not matched to a gene. Per germline, CDR1 SEHNR and CDR2 FQNEAQ (reference sequence). The CDR3 DNA sequence: TGTGCCAGCTCGCGACTAGCGGCGGGAGAGACCCAGTACTTC. Translated: CASSRLAAGETQYF.

This clone was detected a few times. The chain employs TRBV7-2 and TRBJ2-7, with 9 bases lining up with TRBD1. The CDR3 is 15 amino acids. The trim removed 5 bases at V and 5 bases at J, leaving 10 bases unmatched. Germline V CDR1 and CDR2: SGHTA, FQGNSA. CDR3 coding DNA: TGTGCCAGCAGCCCGAACAGGGGGCAAACCAACGAGCAGTACTTC. Translating it yields CASSPNRGQTNEQYF.

In its sample, this clone was seen a few times. The chain employs TRBV4-2 and TRBJ2-2; no clear D gene. V was shortened by 0 bases and J by 8 bases, with 4 bases between the two germline ends. Germline V gives CDR1 LGHNA, CDR2 YNFKEQ. There are 12 residues in the CDR3. Written as DNA, the CDR3 is TGTGCCAGCAGCCAAGAAGCGGGGGAGCTGTTTTTT. Protein product: CASSQEAGELFF.

This rearrangement joins TRBV7-2 to TRBJ1-1, with D hard to call. CDR1 is SGHTA, CDR2 FQGNSA, per germline. This CDR3 is built from 12 residues. The V end was cut by 1 base, the J end by 6 bases, with 6 bases between. The CDR3 loop reads CASSLGAAEAFF. CDR3 nucleotides: TGTGCCAGCAGCTTAGGAGCTGCTGAAGCTTTCTTT.

Note on this clone: The sample has other DNA sequences that encode this CDR3 too. The gene calls are TRBV7-6 and TRBJ1-2, with 7 bases identical to TRBD1. This CDR3 is 13 amino acids long. J gave up 7 bases and V 5 bases, and 7 bases lay outside the gene matches. In germline, CDR1 is SGHVS, CDR2 FNYEAQ. The CDR3 nucleotides read TGTGCCAGCAGCCCCGACAGGGTAGGTGGCTACACCTTC. It encodes CASSPDRVGGYTF.

This clone was detected a few times. One end of the junction fails to match germline, which may point to a read error. This chain links TRBV7-6 with TRBJ2-3, with D uncertain. Looked up from germline, CDR1 is SGHVS and CDR2 is FNYEAQ. This CDR3 has 11 residues. CDR3: CASTLRAAKYF. CDR3 bases: TGTGCCAGCACCTTACGAGCAGCGAAGTATTTT.

A few counts support this clone. This chain links TRBV30 with TRBJ2-3, with D maybe TRBD2 (5 bases). Between the trimmed V and J ends, which lost 2 bases and 0 bases, there was a span of 9 bases. The CDR3 covers 14 residues. Germline V lookup: CDR1 GTSNPN, CDR2 SVGIG (reference sequence). For the CDR3, the DNA is TGTGCCTGGAGTCGACGGACTAGCACAGATACGCAGTATTTT. It codes for CAWSRRTSTDTQYF. The whole variable domain, remainder taken from reference TRBV30 and TRBJ2-3, is SQTIHQWPATLVQPVGSPLSLECTVEGTSNPNLYWYRQAAGRGLQLLFYSVGIGQISSEVPQNLSASRPQDRQFILSSKKLLLSDSGFYLCAWSRRTSTDTQYFGPGTRLTVL.

The chain couples TRBV5-1 to TRBJ2-3; 13 bases align to TRBD2. This CDR3 comprises 16 residues. The germline V gene encodes CDR1 SGHRS and CDR2 YFSETQ. V was clipped by 4 bases and J by 5 bases; unmatched bases: 7. The CDR3 is CASSPWTSGSGDTQYF. The CDR3, as DNA: TGCGCCAGCAGCCCCTGGACTAGCGGGAGTGGAGATACGCAGTATTTT.